The clone carrying this T cell receptor beta chain was picked up a small number of times. Its antigen is still unknown. The sample contains more than one DNA sequence encoding this CDR3. Second-dose intervals near 4 or 12 weeks were combined. CDR3 length: 14 amino acids. Germline assignment: CDR1 MNHNS and CDR2 SASEGT. J gave up 1 base and V 1 base, and 1 base lay outside the gene matches. This entry is derived from a study of T cell responses to AZD1222 COVID-19 vaccine. Overall study findings and caveats: It should be noted that donors were predominantly white British and more often female, and clonal diversity was possibly underestimated.

Profiling relied on immunoSEQ multiplex PCR, and the TCRdb table lists in-frame clones only, not all of them. The sample shows 99,000 or so clones, roughly nine tenths of them seen only once. This TCR came from an adult who received the AZD1222 COVID-19 vaccine. This chain joins TRBV6-1 and TRBJ2-7; 7 nucleotides agree with TRBD2. Specimen: peripheral blood, collected 28 days after the second AZD1222 dose. The CDR3 DNA follows: TGTGCCAGCAGTGAAGTGGGGGGGTCCTACGAGCAGTACTTC. It is translated as CASSEVGGSYEQYF.